This T cell receptor beta chain emerged from a study of monozygotic twins with inflammatory bowel disease. Regarding the study as a whole: Clonotype sharing was lower in IBD patients than healthy twins, most markedly with disease activity. Differing T cell subtypes remained indistinguishable.

The CDR3 extends over 13 amino acids. CDR1 is SGHVS, CDR2 FNYEAQ, per germline. For each CDR3 protein, TCRdb gives one entry from its re-call of the 5' RACE reads, without DNA. Its table lists some 400,000 distinct CDR3 sequences. Details on this clonotype: Its antigen is undetermined.

The receptor comes from a human donor with ulcerative colitis or Crohn's disease, or a healthy co-twin of an affected twin (not recorded which). This chain joins TRBV7-6 and TRBJ1-1; TCRdb's D gene call, TRBD1, goes unchecked for lack of DNA. The source material was blood. CDR3 in amino acids: CASSPDRCTEAFF.